This T cell receptor beta chain derives from a study of blood T cell repertoires in COVID-19. Study-wide context: Both acute and convalescent COVID-19 samples were obtained from the United States, Italy and Spain.

The germline gives CDR1 SGHVS, CDR2 FQNEAQ. Deletions cut 5 bases from V and 0 bases from J, with 17 bases between. The CDR3 length is 17 residues. Some clones are missing from TCRdb's copy, which holds only in-frame ones; the method was immunoSEQ multiplex PCR. This table has 70,000 to 100,000 clones, roughly 89% appearing once. Sequenced material: peripheral blood. The chain employs TRBV7-8 and TRBJ2-1; perhaps TRBD2 as D (6 bases). The TCR comes from a woman aged 80 or over with active or convalescent COVID-19. Here the CDR3 DNA reads TGTGCCAGCAGCCGGATGGTAGCGGTTAGCTCCTACAATGAGCAGTTCTTC. Residues: CASSRMVAVSSYNEQFF.